A single sample gave rise to the 27 T cell receptor beta chains below, sequenced in a study of T cell repertoires in cytomegalovirus infection. The antigens for these receptors are not known. From the reads, TCRdb called clonotypes with MiXCR, one entry per CDR3 protein. The table shows roughly 280,000 distinct CDR3 sequences, with about 20% occurring only once. The sample was cultured PBMCs, taken from culture after CMV antigen stimulation. Source of these receptors: a human donor in good health (CMV status not recorded). Some clones in this sample may be carry-over from other donors' samples.

V gene TRBV10-3 combines with J gene TRBJ2-7; D is uncertain. Deletions cut 8 bases from V and 2 bases from J, with 16 bases between. The V gene's germline CDR1 is ENHRY and CDR2 SYGVKD. The length of the CDR3 is 14 residues. The DNA for the CDR3 is TGTGCCATCGGGCGGTTATGGCCGACCTACGAGCAGTACTTC. Translating it yields CAIGRLWPTYEQYF.

V is TRBV3-1 and J is TRBJ2-1; no clear D gene. This CDR3 contains 16 residues. Germline V gene data show CDR1 as LGHDT and CDR2 as YNNKEL (reference sequence). V lost 0 bases, J lost 6 bases, and 15 bases lay in between. DNA of the CDR3: TGTGCCAGCAGCCAAGATATGGTAGGAGCGCGCAATGAGCAGTTCTTC. It specifies CASSQDMVGARNEQFF.

This chain links TRBV27 with TRBJ2-3, with 12 positions matching TRBD1. J was trimmed by 5 bases and V by 5 bases; bases with no gene match: 8. CDR3 length equals 16 residues. The germline V gene encodes CDR1 MNHEY and CDR2 SMNVEV (reference sequence). CDR3 protein: CASSPMGTGGRDTQYF. For the CDR3, the DNA is TGTGCCAGCAGTCCCATGGGGACAGGGGGCAGAGATACGCAGTATTTT.

This clonotype appeared a few times. The chain couples TRBV12-3 or TRBV12-4 to TRBJ1-5; D possibly corresponds to TRBD1 (6 bases). This CDR3 has 16 residues. With 5 bases removed from V and 4 bases from J, the gap between germline ends came to 18 bases. Written as DNA, the CDR3 is TGTGCCAGCAGTCCAGGGGTCCGGGGAGGTAATCAGCCCCAGCATTTT. Encoded protein: CASSPGVRGGNQPQHF.

This chain joins TRBV14 and TRBJ2-7; D is unresolved. From germline, CDR1 is SGHDN and CDR2 FVKESK. The CDR3 is made up of 14 amino acids. V shed 3 bases and J shed 2 bases, with 11 bases lying between them. CDR3 sequence: CASSQGIRTYEQYF. CDR3 coding DNA: TGTGCCAGCAGCCAGGGCATTCGGACCTACGAGCAGTACTTC. The whole variable domain, remainder taken from reference TRBV14 and TRBJ2-7, is EAGVTQFPSHSVIEKGQTVTLRCDPISGHDNLYWYRRVMGKEIKFLLHFVKESKQDESGMPNNRFLAERTGGTYSTLKVQPAELEDSGVYFCASSQGIRTYEQYFGPGTRLTVT.

V usage is TRBV7-9 and J usage is TRBJ1-5; D may be TRBD1 (5 bases). This CDR3 spans 16 amino acids. Between the trimmed V and J ends, which lost 4 bases and 4 bases, there was a span of 17 bases. Looked up from germline, CDR1 is SEHNR and CDR2 is FQNEAQ (reference sequence). The CDR3 DNA is TGTGCCAGCAGCTCCAAGTTGGCAGGGTTGAATCAGCCCCAGCATTTT. Protein product: CASSSKLAGLNQPQHF.

V usage is TRBV10-2 and J usage is TRBJ2-1; the D is unclear. Between the trimmed V and J ends, which lost 2 bases and 8 bases, there was a span of 7 bases. The germline gives CDR1 WSHSY, CDR2 SAAADI. The CDR3 has 12 residues. CDR3 protein: CASSEMGYEQFF. The DNA for the CDR3 is TGCGCCAGCAGTGAGATGGGTTATGAGCAGTTCTTC.

This chain connects TRBV7-2 to TRBJ1-6, with D unresolved. Trimming removed 2 bases at V and 8 bases at J, with 7 bases between. CDR1 SGHTA and CDR2 FQGNSA come from the germline V gene. This CDR3 contains 13 residues. The CDR3 DNA reads as TGTGCCAGCAGCTTAAACGGTGATTCACCCCTCCACTTT. It encodes CASSLNGDSPLHF.

The chain uses TRBV11-2 and TRBJ2-7; the D gene could be TRBD1 or TRBD2 (5 bases each). The V end was cut by 0 bases, the J end by 7 bases, with 13 bases between. Germline CDR1 SGHAT, CDR2 FQNNGV. The CDR3 consists of 14 residues. In DNA, the CDR3 is TGTGCCAGCAGCTTAGACTGGGGGACGGGTGAGCAGTACTTC. As protein: CASSLDWGTGEQYF. Full variable domain (remainder filled in from reference TRBV11-2 and TRBJ2-7): EAGVAQSPRYKIIEKRQSVAFWCNPISGHATLYWYQQILGQGPKLLIQFQNNGVVDDSQLPKDRFSAERLKGVDSTLKIQPAKLEDSAVYLCASSLDWGTGEQYFGPGTRLTVT.

This clonotype was observed a few times. This chain links TRBV18 with TRBJ2-3; 7 nucleotides match TRBD1. V was clipped by 4 bases and J by 4 bases; unmatched bases: 8. Germline assignment: CDR1 KGHSH and CDR2 LQKENI. There are 15 residues in the CDR3. As DNA, the CDR3 is TGTGCCAGCTCACGTACAGGGGAAGTCTCAGATACGCAGTATTTT. This gives the protein CASSRTGEVSDTQYF.

This clonotype was observed a few times. The chain combines TRBV6-2 or TRBV6-3 with TRBJ1-1; 9 positions match TRBD1. Germline CDR1 and CDR2: MNHEY and SVGEGT. The CDR3 loop spans 15 amino acids. After removal of 5 bases from V and 4 bases from J, the junction contained 8 bases not matched to a gene. CDR3 DNA sequence: TGTGCCAGCAGTCGGACAGGGGAGAGGGTCACTGAAGCTTTCTTT. It yields the protein CASSRTGERVTEAFF.

The chain combines TRBV6-5 with TRBJ2-5; a weak D match, TRBD1 (5 bases). V was shortened by 6 bases and J by 5 bases, with 19 bases between the two germline ends. Germline V CDR1 and CDR2: MNHEY, SVGAGI. This CDR3 contains 15 residues. CDR3 region: CASSRQTNRVETQYF. CDR3 sequence (DNA): TGTGCCAGCAGCAGACAGACGAACCGCGTCGAGACCCAGTACTTC.

The chain couples TRBV7-9 to TRBJ2-5; maybe TRBD2 (6 bases). V was shortened by 1 base and J by 5 bases, with 14 bases between the two germline ends. This CDR3 has 15 residues. The germline V gene encodes CDR1 SEHNR and CDR2 FQNEAQ (reference sequence). The CDR3 DNA reads TGTGCCAGCAGCTTAGGTGGTCCGGGGAGGGAGACCCAGTACTTC. Protein sequence: CASSLGGPGRETQYF.

The rearrangement joins TRBV11-3 to TRBJ2-2; D uncertain. Germline lookup yields CDR1 SGHNT and CDR2 YENEEA. This CDR3 region has 15 residues. V was trimmed by 5 bases and J by 8 bases, leaving 18 bases between them. The DNA of the CDR3 is TGTGCCAGCAGCCCCAACGAGGTCAAGTCTGGGGAGCTGTTTTTT. Protein: CASSPNEVKSGELFF.

This clonotype came up many times. This sequence joins TRBV7-8 and TRBJ2-7, with D perhaps matching TRBD2 (6 bases). Germline values: CDR1 SGHVS, CDR2 FQNEAQ. Trimming left V 1 base short and J 2 bases short, with 12 bases between. This CDR3 has 15 residues. The CDR3 loop reads CASSLGVGGAYEQYF. Written as DNA, the CDR3 is TGTGCCAGCAGCTTAGGGGTTGGAGGGGCCTACGAGCAGTACTTC.

This clonotype was seen at least ten times. The rearrangement uses TRBV7-9 and TRBJ2-3; TRBD2 is a possible D gene (7 bases). Trimming pared 4 bases from V and 9 bases from J, leaving 11 bases between. The CDR3 has 12 residues. The germline V gene has CDR1 SEHNR and CDR2 FQNEAQ (reference sequence). CDR3 in DNA: TGTGCCAGCAGCTCGGAGGGGGGGACGCAGTATTTT. It translates to CASSSEGGTQYF.

This clonotype was counted a few times. The J gene is TRBJ1-4, the V gene TRBV7-2, with D maybe TRBD1 (5 bases). This CDR3 is 14 amino acids long. Germline-derived CDR1 and CDR2 are SGHTA and FQGNSA. Trimming took 2 bases from V and 7 from J, leaving 11 bases between them. The CDR3 here is CASSLRGSGEKLFF. CDR3 DNA: TGTGCCAGCAGCTTAAGGGGCAGCGGTGAAAAACTGTTTTTT.

V gene TRBV12-3 or TRBV12-4 combines with J gene TRBJ2-5, with 10 bases identical to TRBD1. With 5 bases clipped from V and 4 bases from J, the junction kept 7 bases outside the gene matches. The CDR3 has 15 amino acids. CDR3 DNA sequence: TGTGCCAGCAGTCCCGGGACAGGGGATGGAGAGACCCAGTACTTC. This translates into CASSPGTGDGETQYF.

This clonotype came up many times. The gene calls are TRBV7-9 and TRBJ2-5, with 10 bases matching TRBD2. With V trimmed by 6 bases and J by 4 bases, 14 bases remained unmatched. CDR3 length equals 17 residues. CDR1 and CDR2 (germline): SEHNR, FQNEAQ (reference sequence). The CDR3 here is CASSKEIAGGSRETQYF. CDR3 nucleotides: TGTGCCAGCAGTAAGGAGATAGCGGGAGGAAGTCGAGAGACCCAGTACTTC.

This clonotype was observed a handful of times. This sequence joins TRBV27 and TRBJ2-7; 9 bases are shared with TRBD2. CDR3 length: 15 amino acids. Trimming at V came to 5 bases and at J to 2 bases, leaving 7 bases not matched to a gene. Germline assignment: CDR1 MNHEY and CDR2 SMNVEV (reference sequence). CDR3 amino acids: CASSPYSGGPYEQYF. The CDR3, as DNA: TGTGCCAGCAGTCCATATAGCGGGGGACCCTACGAGCAGTACTTC.

The V gene is TRBV7-2, the J gene TRBJ2-1; D gene ambiguous. V was cut by 7 bases and J by 1 base, with 11 bases left in between. Germline loops: CDR1 SGHTA, CDR2 FQGNSA. This CDR3 spans 14 amino acids. CDR3 bases: TGTGCCAGCACCGTCCCTGGGTCCTACAATGAGCAGTTCTTC. Its translation is CASTVPGSYNEQFF.

There are a few counts of this clonotype. The chain carries TRBV7-2 and TRBJ1-2; D gene unclear. Between the trimmed V and J ends, which lost 0 bases and 7 bases, there was a span of 15 bases. This CDR3 contains 15 residues. Germline values: CDR1 SGHTA, CDR2 FQGNSA. The CDR3 is CASSLAMGDPGGYTF. In nucleotides, the CDR3 is TGTGCCAGCAGCTTAGCGATGGGCGACCCGGGTGGCTACACCTTC.

This clonotype was counted ten times or more. J is TRBJ1-2 and V is TRBV7-2, with TRBD1 matching 7 bases. There are 14 residues in the CDR3. V gave up 7 bases and J gave up 1 base; unmatched junction bases: 6. The germline V gene encodes CDR1 SGHTA and CDR2 FQGNSA. The CDR3: CASNPTGSNYGYTF. The CDR3 DNA reads as TGTGCCAGCAACCCGACAGGGAGTAACTATGGCTACACCTTC.

Comment on this clonotype: One base away lies a much larger clone, so this may be a sequencing read error. The chain joins TRBV12-3 or TRBV12-4 to TRBJ2-6, with 14 positions matching TRBD2. This CDR3 has 17 amino acids. The V segment lost 6 bases and the J segment 2 bases; nucleotides outside the gene matches: 3. CDR3 DNA sequence: TGTGCCAGCAGCCGACTAGCGGGAGGGCCTGGGGCCAACGTCCTGACTTTC. As protein: CASSRLAGGPGANVLTF.

V and J are TRBV12-3 or TRBV12-4 and TRBJ1-5; unclear D gene. V was clipped by 3 bases and J by 7 bases, with 10 bases between them. The CDR3 has 13 residues. The CDR3 here is CASSFDFGQPQHF. In DNA form, the CDR3 reads TGTGCCAGCAGTTTTGATTTCGGGCAGCCCCAGCATTTT.

This clonotype has at least ten counts. The V call is TRBV7-6, the J call TRBJ1-1, with D perhaps TRBD1 (5 bases). Germline loops: CDR1 SGHVS, CDR2 FNYEAQ. The CDR3 has 14 amino acids. V lost 2 bases and J lost 0, with 7 bases in between. The CDR3 nucleotides are TGTGCCAGCAGCTTATGGGGGGTGAACACTGAAGCTTTCTTT. Protein product: CASSLWGVNTEAFF.

The chain recombines TRBV7-2 with TRBJ2-5; 7 bases are shared with TRBD1. CDR3 length: 16 residues. Germline loops: CDR1 SGHTA, CDR2 FQGNSA. Trimming removed 1 base from V and 4 bases from J; junction bases left unmatched: 9. The CDR3 DNA reads TGTGCCAGCAGCTTAGAGGGGCCAGGGGGTCGAGAGACCCAGTACTTC. Its protein product is CASSLEGPGGRETQYF.